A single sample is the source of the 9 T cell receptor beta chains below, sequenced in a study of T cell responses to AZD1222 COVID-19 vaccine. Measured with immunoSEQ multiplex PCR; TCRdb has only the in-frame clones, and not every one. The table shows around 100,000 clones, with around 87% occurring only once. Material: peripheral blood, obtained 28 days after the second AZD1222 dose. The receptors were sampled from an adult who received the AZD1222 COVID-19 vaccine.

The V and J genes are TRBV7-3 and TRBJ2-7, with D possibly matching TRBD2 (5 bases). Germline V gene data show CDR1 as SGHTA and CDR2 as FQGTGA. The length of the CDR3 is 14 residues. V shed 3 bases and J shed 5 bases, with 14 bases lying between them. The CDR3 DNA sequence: TGTGCCAGCAGCTTCGGGTCCCCCGGGGACGAGCAGTACTTC. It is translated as CASSFGSPGDEQYF.

CDR3 in amino acids: CASSELGTGLFSGNTIYF. The CDR3 DNA follows: TGCGCCAGCAGCGAGTTGGGGACAGGACTATTCTCTGGAAACACCATATATTTT. The chain has TRBV4-3 and TRBJ1-3; TRBD1 agrees at 8 bases. CDR1 is LGHNA and CDR2 is YSLEER in the germline V gene. The CDR3 runs to 18 residues. J gave up 0 bases and V 5 bases, and 12 bases lay outside the gene matches.

This CDR3 reads CASSSRTGEAFF. The CDR3 nucleotides are TGTGCCAGCAGCTCCCGAACGGGTGAAGCTTTCTTT. The rearrangement links TRBV28 to TRBJ1-1; D not resolved. Looked up from germline, CDR1 is MDHEN and CDR2 is SYDVKM. V shed 6 bases and J shed 7 bases, with 12 bases lying between them. The CDR3 runs to 12 residues.

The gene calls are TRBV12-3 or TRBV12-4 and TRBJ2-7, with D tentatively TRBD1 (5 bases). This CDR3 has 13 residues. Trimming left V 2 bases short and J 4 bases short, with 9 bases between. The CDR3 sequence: CASSLSQGYEQYF. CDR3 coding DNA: TGTGCCAGCAGTTTAAGTCAGGGTTACGAGCAGTACTTC.

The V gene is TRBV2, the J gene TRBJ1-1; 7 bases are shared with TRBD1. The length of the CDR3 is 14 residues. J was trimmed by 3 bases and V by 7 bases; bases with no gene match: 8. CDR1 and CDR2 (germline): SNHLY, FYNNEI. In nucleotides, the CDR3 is TGTGCCAGCAATACCGGGACAGAGGACACTGAAGCTTTCTTT. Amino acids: CASNTGTEDTEAFF.

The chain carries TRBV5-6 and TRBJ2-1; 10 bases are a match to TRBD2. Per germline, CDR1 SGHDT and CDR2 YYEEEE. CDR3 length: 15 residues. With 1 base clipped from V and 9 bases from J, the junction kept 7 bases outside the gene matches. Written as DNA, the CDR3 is TGTGCCAGCAGCTTGATTGGGACTAGCGATACTGAGCAGTTCTTC. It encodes CASSLIGTSDTEQFF. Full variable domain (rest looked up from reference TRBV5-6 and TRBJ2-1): DAGVTQSPTHLIKTRGQQVTLRCSPKSGHDTVSWYQQALGQGPQFIFQYYEEEERQRGNFPDRFSGHQFPNYSSELNVNALLLGDSALYLCASSLIGTSDTEQFFGPGTRLTVL.

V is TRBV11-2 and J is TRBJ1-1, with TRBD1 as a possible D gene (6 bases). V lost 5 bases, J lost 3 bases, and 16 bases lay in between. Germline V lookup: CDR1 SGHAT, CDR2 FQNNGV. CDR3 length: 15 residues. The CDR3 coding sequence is TGTGCCAGCAGCGGGGGGCTCTTATGGGACACTGAAGCTTTCTTT. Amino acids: CASSGGLLWDTEAFF.

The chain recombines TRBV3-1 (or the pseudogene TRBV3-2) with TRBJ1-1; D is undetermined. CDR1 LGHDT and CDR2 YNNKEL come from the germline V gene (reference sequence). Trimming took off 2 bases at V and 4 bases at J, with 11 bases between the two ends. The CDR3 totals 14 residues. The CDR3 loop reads CASSQNWGSTEAFF. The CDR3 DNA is TGTGCCAGCAGCCAAAATTGGGGTAGCACTGAAGCTTTCTTT.

The CDR3 sequence is CASSPSATMGGHEQYF. For the CDR3, the DNA is TGTGCCAGCAGCCCGTCTGCGACCATGGGTGGGCACGAGCAGTACTTC. The gene calls are TRBV11-1 and TRBJ2-7, with D unclear. V lost 5 bases and J lost 5, with 22 bases in between. Germline-derived CDR1 and CDR2 are SGHAT and FQDESV (reference sequence). The CDR3 covers 16 residues. Variable domain in full (rest from reference TRBV11-1 and TRBJ2-7): EAEVAQSPRYKITEKSQAVAFWCDPISGHATLYWYRQILGQGPELLVQFQDESVVDDSQLPKDRFSAERLKGVDSTLKIQPAELGDSAMYLCASSPSATMGGHEQYFGPGTRLTVT.